What follows are 21 T cell receptor beta chains derived from one specimen sequenced in a study of T cell repertoires in cytomegalovirus infection. MiXCR, applied by TCRdb to the reads, yields one record per CDR3 protein. The table shows 200,000 to 250,000 distinct CDR3 sequences, with roughly 22% occurring only once. The sequenced sample was CD8+ T cells from PBMCs. The source is a human donor in good health (CMV status not recorded). Some clones in this sample may be carry-over from other donors' samples.

The sample holds a few counts of this clonotype. The gene calls are TRBV29-1 and TRBJ2-2, with 8 bases identical to TRBD1. The CDR3 covers 14 residues. V shed 3 bases and J 1 base; nucleotides not matched to a gene: 1. Germline V gene sequence: CDR1 SQVTM, CDR2 ANQGSEA. CDR3 loop: CSVDDRGNTGELFF. CDR3 DNA: TGCAGCGTTGATGACAGGGGGAACACCGGGGAGCTGTTTTTT.

This clonotype appeared a few times. This chain uses TRBV27 with TRBJ1-1; D is undetermined. Germline-derived CDR1 and CDR2 are MNHEY and SMNVEV (reference sequence). This CDR3 comprises 11 residues. V was clipped by 5 bases and J by 4 bases, with 5 bases between them. This CDR3 reads CASSDFTEAFF. The CDR3 DNA sequence: TGTGCCAGCAGTGATTTCACTGAAGCTTTCTTT.

This clonotype was seen more than once but under ten times. The chain joins TRBV7-9 to TRBJ2-3, with 8 bases that match TRBD2. The germline V gene has CDR1 SEHNR and CDR2 FQNEAQ (reference sequence). V was pared by 5 bases and J by 5 bases, with 9 bases of the junction left unmatched. The CDR3 runs 15 residues. The CDR3 DNA sequence: TGTGCCAGCAGCCACACCGGGGGGGAGGGAGATACGCAGTATTTT. Its translation is CASSHTGGEGDTQYF.

This clonotype was recorded a few times. The V and J genes are TRBV29-1 and TRBJ1-1, with D hard to call. Trimming pared 3 bases from V and 1 base from J, leaving 9 bases between. This CDR3 region has 13 residues. Per germline, CDR1 SQVTM and CDR2 ANQGSEA. CDR3 sequence (DNA): TGCAGCGTTGAGGCAGGACGGAACACTGAAGCTTTCTTT. It is translated as CSVEAGRNTEAFF.

There are many counts of this clonotype. V usage is TRBV7-9 and J usage is TRBJ1-6; 9 bases agree with TRBD1. The CDR3 contains 14 residues. Trimming took 3 bases from V and 9 from J; bases not matched to a gene: 3. Germline lookup yields CDR1 SEHNR and CDR2 FQNEAQ (reference sequence). CDR3 nucleotide sequence: TGTGCCAGCAGCTTGGGACAGGGCAGTTCACCCCTCCACTTT. Translating gives CASSLGQGSSPLHF.

This clonotype occurred a few times. The chain joins TRBV24-1 to TRBJ2-1, with a possible D match to TRBD1 (5 bases). The V gene's germline CDR1 is KGHDR and CDR2 SFDVKD. V was trimmed by 5 bases and J by 10 bases, leaving 11 bases between them. CDR3 length: 12 residues. The CDR3 protein is CATSGQGSEQFF. The CDR3 DNA follows: TGTGCCACCAGTGGGCAGGGTAGCGAGCAGTTCTTC.

The CDR3 DNA reads as TGTGCCAGCAGCTTTTCACACATGATTGAAGCTTTCTTT. This encodes CASSFSHMIEAFF. The chain has TRBV5-6 and TRBJ1-1; no clear D gene. CDR3 length: 13 residues. CDR1 and CDR2 (germline): SGHDT, YYEEEE. The ends were cut back, 2 bases at V and 7 bases at J, with 12 bases in the middle.

This clonotype was seen only a few times. The chain combines TRBV6-2 or TRBV6-3 with TRBJ2-2; tentative D call: TRBD2 (6 bases). This CDR3 region has 15 residues. With 7 bases removed from V and 4 bases from J, the gap between germline ends came to 16 bases. Germline V CDR1 and CDR2: MNHEY, SVGEGT. CDR3 residues: CASTSYSGATGELFF. CDR3 DNA: TGTGCCAGCACATCATATAGCGGAGCCACCGGGGAGCTGTTTTTT.

This clonotype was recorded many times. The CDR3 sequence is CASSLLGSQETQYF. CDR3 DNA: TGTGCCAGCAGCTTATTGGGCAGTCAAGAGACCCAGTACTTC. The chain carries TRBV7-2 and TRBJ2-5; D uncertain. Per germline, CDR1 SGHTA and CDR2 FQGNSA. Trimming left V 2 bases short and J 2 bases short, with 9 bases between. This CDR3 is 14 amino acids long. The full variable domain, in which reference TRBV7-2 and TRBJ2-5 provide the parts outside the CDR3, is GAGVSQSPSNKVTEKGKDVELRCDPISGHTALYWYRQSLGQGLEFLIYFQGNSAPDKSGLPSDRFSAERTGGSVSTLTIQRTQQEDSAVYLCASSLLGSQETQYFGPGTRLLVL.

The CDR3 DNA follows: TGTGCCACCCGGGACAGGGAGCCTGGCTACACCTTC. Translating gives CATRDREPGYTF. The J gene is TRBJ1-2, the V gene TRBV10-3; 9 positions match TRBD1. Germline CDR1 and CDR2: ENHRY and SYGVKD. The V segment lost 10 bases and the J segment 7 bases; nucleotides outside the gene matches: 7. There are 12 residues in the CDR3.

The table lists this clonotype with a few counts. CDR3 sequence (DNA): TGTGCCAGCAGTTTCCTCCCTAGCGGGGGGGAGAGGAATGAGCAGTTCTTC. The encoded protein is CASSFLPSGGERNEQFF. The chain links TRBV27 to TRBJ2-1; 12 bases fit TRBD2. The CDR3 runs 17 residues. Germline V CDR1 and CDR2: MNHEY, SMNVEV (reference sequence). The J segment lost 7 bases and the V segment lost 3 bases, leaving 10 bases of the junction unmatched.

This clonotype was detected only a few times. The V call is TRBV12-5, the J call TRBJ2-7; D might be TRBD2 (7 bases). Trimming pared 6 bases from V and 3 bases from J, leaving 15 bases between. Germline CDR1 reads LGHNT; CDR2 reads FRNRAP. The CDR3 has 14 residues. CDR3 DNA: TGTGCTAGTGGCCGGACTAGGGGGGACTACGAGCAGTACTTC. Encoded protein: CASGRTRGDYEQYF.

CDR3 coding DNA: TGTGCCAGCAGCCCCACGAGGGATGAGCAGTTCTTC. Its protein is CASSPTRDEQFF. V gene TRBV7-2 combines with J gene TRBJ2-1, with D possibly TRBD2 on 5 matching bases. With 5 bases removed from V and 8 bases from J, the gap between germline ends came to 10 bases. The length of the CDR3 is 12 residues. Germline V lookup: CDR1 SGHTA, CDR2 FQGNSA.

The chain joins TRBV7-9 to TRBJ1-3; D is unresolved. CDR1 is SEHNR, CDR2 FQNEAQ, per germline (reference sequence). The V end was cut by 0 bases, the J end by 0 bases, with 12 bases between. The length of the CDR3 is 17 residues. CDR3 bases: TGTGCCAGCAGCTTAGCGGCGCGGGCACACTCTGGAAACACCATATATTTT. As protein: CASSLAARAHSGNTIYF.

This clonotype was picked up one time. The CDR3 region is CSAKSPLLAVGRVLTGELFF. CDR3 nucleotide sequence: TGCAGTGCTAAGAGCCCCCTCCTAGCCGTGGGCAGGGTCCTAACCGGGGAGCTGTTTTTT. The rearrangement links TRBV20-1 to TRBJ2-2, with D possibly being TRBD1 or TRBD2 (5 bases each). The ends were cut back, 4 bases at V and 5 bases at J, with 32 bases in the middle. Germline V gene lookup returns CDR1 DFQATT and CDR2 SNEGSKA (reference sequence). This CDR3 spans 20 amino acids.

This clonotype was counted many times. This chain joins TRBV7-8 and TRBJ2-3, with D perhaps TRBD2 (6 bases). This CDR3 contains 17 residues. V lost 2 bases to trimming and J lost 0 bases, with 15 bases between them. Germline assignment: CDR1 SGHVS and CDR2 FQNEAQ. The chain's CDR3 is CASSLPSGGSSTDTQYF. CDR3 nucleotide sequence: TGTGCCAGCAGCTTACCCTCCGGGGGATCTAGCACAGATACGCAGTATTTT.

Here the CDR3 reads CAAEVVGTEAFF. The CDR3 DNA follows: TGTGCGGCGGAGGTGGTGGGCACTGAAGCTTTCTTT. The gene calls are TRBV7-9 and TRBJ1-1, with D unresolved. Looked up from germline, CDR1 is SEHNR and CDR2 is FQNEAQ (reference sequence). The CDR3 runs to 12 residues.

The gene calls are TRBV7-3 and TRBJ1-2; D call uncertain. Germline CDR1 and CDR2: SGHTA and FQGTGA. CDR3 size: 12 residues. The V and J ends lost 2 bases and 4 bases respectively, with 5 bases between them. The DNA of the CDR3 is TGTGCCAGCAGCTTACAACCCTATGGCTACACCTTC. Residues: CASSLQPYGYTF.

The sample holds a few counts of this clonotype. The chain uses TRBV7-3 and TRBJ1-2; D remains ambiguous. This CDR3 is built from 15 residues. CDR1 and CDR2 (germline): SGHTA, FQGTGA. V was trimmed by 5 bases and J by 3 bases, leaving 16 bases between them. The CDR3 loop reads CASSPSGKTDYGYTF. As DNA, the CDR3 is TGTGCCAGCAGCCCCTCGGGCAAGACCGACTATGGCTACACCTTC.

This clonotype was observed many times. CDR3 nucleotide sequence: TGTGCCATCTGGGGAGGCGGGAACACTGAAGCTTTCTTT. This codes for CAIWGGGNTEAFF. The chain links TRBV10-3 to TRBJ1-1; no clear D. Germline CDR1 is ENHRY and CDR2 is SYGVKD. The germline V and J ends were trimmed by 8 bases and 1 base, with 11 bases remaining between them. This CDR3 is built from 13 residues.

This clonotype has just a few counts. The V gene is TRBV12-3 or TRBV12-4, the J gene TRBJ2-1; 7 bases agree with TRBD1. This CDR3 comprises 14 residues. V lost 3 bases and J lost 3; bases outside the gene matches: 2. The DNA of the CDR3 is TGTGCCAGCAGTTTGACAGGGATCTACAATGAGCAGTTCTTC. It specifies CASSLTGIYNEQFF.